What follows are 20 T cell receptor beta chains derived from one specimen sequenced in a study of cytomegalovirus exposure and HLA in healthy donors. The PCR employed 60 Vbeta primers together with 13 Jbeta primers. Clones were read by immunoSEQ multiplex PCR, and TCRdb kept only the in-frame ones, dropping some. Of fewer than 110,000 clones in the sample, roughly three quarters were seen once. Sequenced material: PBMCs. The source of these receptors is a man aged 50-59 years in good health and CMV-seropositive.

This clone occurred once. The V gene is TRBV5-1, the J gene TRBJ2-7; the D gene is possibly TRBD2 (5 bases). Trimming removed 4 bases at V and 6 bases at J, with 20 bases between. CDR3 size: 15 residues. Germline V CDR1 and CDR2: SGHRS, YFSETQ. CDR3 coding DNA: TGCGCCAGCAGCATGACCCCGGGATCCACCATCGAGCAGTACTTC. This gives the protein CASSMTPGSTIEQYF.

The chain combines TRBV4-2 with TRBJ1-5, with unresolved D. The CDR3 spans 15 residues. Germline values: CDR1 LGHNA, CDR2 YNFKEQ. V lost 3 bases and J 0 bases, leaving 9 bases between the germline ends. CDR3 loop: CASSHGVDSNQPQHF. Written as DNA, the CDR3 is TGTGCCAGCAGCCACGGAGTCGATAGCAATCAGCCCCAGCATTTT.

V and J are TRBV28 and TRBJ2-1, with D tentatively TRBD2 (6 bases). Looked up from germline, CDR1 is MDHEN and CDR2 is SYDVKM. Between the trimmed V and J ends, which lost 4 bases and 0 bases, there was a span of 16 bases. There are 17 residues in the CDR3. CDR3 DNA sequence: TGTGCCAGCAGTTCCCCCGGTTTAGCGGACTCCTACAATGAGCAGTTCTTC. Translated, it gives CASSSPGLADSYNEQFF.

This chain joins TRBV5-6 and TRBJ2-7; D gene uncertain. The CDR3 sequence is 11 residues long. Germline V gene sequence: CDR1 SGHDT, CDR2 YYEEEE. The V and J ends lost 3 bases and 1 base respectively, with 2 bases between them. The CDR3 DNA reads as TGTGCCAGCAGCTCGTCCTACGAGCAGTACTTC. It codes for CASSSSYEQYF. Full variable domain (remainder filled in from reference TRBV5-6 and TRBJ2-7): DAGVTQSPTHLIKTRGQQVTLRCSPKSGHDTVSWYQQALGQGPQFIFQYYEEEERQRGNFPDRFSGHQFPNYSSELNVNALLLGDSALYLCASSSSYEQYFGPGTRLTVT.

Of note for this clone: One junction end does not reproduce the germline sequence, and a read error may be involved. The V gene is TRBV28, the J gene TRBJ2-5; no clear D gene. This CDR3 region has 14 residues. Germline CDR1 reads MDHEN; CDR2 reads SYDVKM. The CDR3, as DNA: TGTGCCAACAGTCCATCGAGCGACCAAGAGACCCAGTACTTC. It translates to CANSPSSDQETQYF.

About this clone itself: The sample holds other DNA sequences that translate to the same CDR3. The chain combines TRBV7-3 with TRBJ2-3; the match to TRBD1 covers 9 bases. CDR3 length equals 15 residues. V lost 2 bases and J lost 4; bases outside the gene matches: 4. Germline CDR1 SGHTA, CDR2 FQGTGA. The CDR3: CASSLSGQGSDTQYF. The CDR3 DNA reads as TGTGCCAGCAGCTTATCGGGACAGGGTTCAGATACGCAGTATTTT. Full variable domain (rest looked up from reference TRBV7-3 and TRBJ2-3): GAGVSQTPSNKVTEKGKYVELRCDPISGHTALYWYRQSLGQGPEFLIYFQGTGAADDSGLPNDRFFAVRPEGSVSTLKIQRTERGDSAVYLCASSLSGQGSDTQYFGPGTRLTVL.

The gene calls are TRBV5-1 and TRBJ2-7; TRBD1 aligns across 12 bases. The ends lost 2 bases at V and 7 bases at J; junction bases unmatched: 13. The CDR3 consists of 17 residues. Looked up from germline, CDR1 is SGHRS and CDR2 is YFSETQ. In nucleotides, the CDR3 is TGCGCCAGCAGCTTCTATGGCGGGACAGGGGGCTACTCAGAGCAGTACTTC. Its translation: CASSFYGGTGGYSEQYF.

Remarks on this clone: One end of the junction fails to match germline, which may point to a read error. This sample includes further DNA sequences coding for the same CDR3. V usage is TRBV5-1 and J usage is TRBJ2-1, with TRBD2 identical over 7 bases. This CDR3 contains 15 residues. The germline gives CDR1 SGHRS, CDR2 YFSETQ. The CDR3 DNA sequence: TGCGCCAGCAGTTTGGCCGGGACTAACTACAATGAGCAGTTCTTC. Translation gives CASSLAGTNYNEQFF.

The chain has TRBV6-1 and TRBJ1-1; tentatively, D is TRBD1 (6 bases). V was clipped by 10 bases and J by 1 base, with 19 bases between them. Germline V gene sequence: CDR1 MNHNS, CDR2 SASEGT. The CDR3 is 15 amino acids. CDR3 in amino acids: CATAQGFLRNTEAFF. The CDR3 DNA reads TGTGCCACCGCACAGGGTTTCCTAAGGAACACTGAAGCTTTCTTT.

The chain joins TRBV28 to TRBJ2-1; 10 bases match TRBD1. CDR1 is MDHEN and CDR2 is SYDVKM in the germline V gene. CDR3 length: 15 amino acids. With V trimmed by 4 bases and J by 3 bases, 3 bases remained unmatched. The CDR3 DNA reads TGTGCCAGCAGTTCGGGACAGGGGAGCTACAATGAGCAGTTCTTC. Translated: CASSSGQGSYNEQFF.

The chain uses TRBV19 and TRBJ2-3; 8 bases fit TRBD2. This CDR3 region has 15 residues. The ends lost 3 bases at V and 4 bases at J; junction bases unmatched: 6. Germline V lookup: CDR1 LNHDA, CDR2 SQIVND (reference sequence). The CDR3 bases are TGTGCCAGTAGTATTTCAGCGGGAGTCCCAGATACGCAGTATTTT. This sequence encodes CASSISAGVPDTQYF.

The CDR3 DNA sequence: TGCGCCAGCAGCTCGGGACTAGCGGGAGGGACCAGCACAGATACGCAGTATTTT. Encoded protein: CASSSGLAGGTSTDTQYF. The gene calls are TRBV5-1 and TRBJ2-3; 16 bases line up with TRBD2. Germline assignment: CDR1 SGHRS and CDR2 YFSETQ. Unmatched junction bases numbered 4, after V lost 3 bases and J lost 0 bases. The CDR3 consists of 18 residues. The complete variable domain, with remaining parts taken from reference TRBV5-1 and TRBJ2-3, reads KAGVTQTPRYLIKTRGQQVTLSCSPISGHRSVSWYQQTPGQGLQFLFEYFSETQRNKGNFPGRFSGRQFSNSRSEMNVSTLELGDSALYLCASSSGLAGGTSTDTQYFGPGTRLTVL.

V is TRBV7-6 and J is TRBJ1-1, with 7 bases fitting TRBD1. CDR1 SGHVS and CDR2 FNYEAQ come from the germline V gene. With V trimmed by 2 bases and J by 5 bases, 5 bases remained unmatched. The CDR3 has 14 residues. The CDR3 protein is CASSLTGAKTEAFF. The CDR3 bases are TGTGCCAGCAGCTTAACAGGGGCGAAAACTGAAGCTTTCTTT. Drawing the rest from reference TRBV7-6 and TRBJ1-1, the complete variable domain is GAGVSQSPRYKVTKRGQDVALRCDPISGHVSLYWYRQALGQGPEFLTYFNYEAQQDKSGLPNDRFSAERPEGSISTLTIQRTEQRDSAMYRCASSLTGAKTEAFFGQGTRLTVV.

The rearrangement links TRBV9 to TRBJ2-5; 8 bases align to TRBD2. The germline V gene has CDR1 SGDLS and CDR2 YYNGEE. CDR3 length equals 15 residues. V gave up 0 bases and J gave up 4 bases; unmatched junction bases: 5. CDR3 sequence reads: CASSVGLASTETQYF. As DNA, the CDR3 is TGTGCCAGCAGCGTAGGACTAGCGAGCACAGAGACCCAGTACTTC.

The chain has TRBV7-9 and TRBJ2-1; TRBD2 aligns across 7 bases. Germline-derived CDR1 and CDR2 are SEHNR and FQNEAQ (reference sequence). The V segment lost 7 bases and the J segment 9 bases; nucleotides outside the gene matches: 12. The CDR3 runs 14 residues. The CDR3 coding sequence is TGTGCCAGCACCTGGGTGGGAGGGCCTATTGAGCAGTTCTTC. Protein: CASTWVGGPIEQFF.

This chain links TRBV6-1 with TRBJ2-3, with D possibly TRBD2 on 7 matching bases. Trimming removed 4 bases from V and 0 bases from J, with 17 bases in between. The CDR3 extends over 17 amino acids. Germline loops: CDR1 MNHNS, CDR2 SASEGT. CDR3 protein: CASSGGGLAASTDTQYF. CDR3 bases: TGTGCCAGCAGTGGAGGGGGGCTAGCGGCAAGCACAGATACGCAGTATTTT.

The gene calls are TRBV28 and TRBJ2-7; possibly TRBD1 for D (5 bases). The CDR3 consists of 12 residues. Trimming stripped 8 bases from V and 0 bases from J, with 8 bases between. Germline CDR1 reads MDHEN; CDR2 reads SYDVKM. The CDR3 nucleotides are TGTGCCAGCCTGGACAACTCCTACGAGCAGTACTTC. It translates to CASLDNSYEQYF.

The chain joins TRBV19 to TRBJ1-2; perhaps TRBD1 as D (5 bases). Germline values: CDR1 LNHDA, CDR2 SQIVND (reference sequence). The V and J ends lost 0 bases and 8 bases respectively, with 13 bases between them. This CDR3 contains 14 residues. CDR3 bases: TGTGCCAGTAGTATAGATCGGGAGGGGACCGGCTACACCTTC. It specifies CASSIDREGTGYTF.

This chain links TRBV9 with TRBJ2-1; 8 nucleotides line up with TRBD2. CDR1 is SGDLS, CDR2 YYNGEE, per germline. The ends lost 4 bases at V and 0 bases at J; junction bases unmatched: 3. The length of the CDR3 is 15 residues. The CDR3 spells CASSLSGSSYNEQFF. The CDR3 DNA is TGTGCCAGCAGCCTAAGCGGGAGCTCCTACAATGAGCAGTTCTTC.

This clone was counted a single time. The V and J genes are TRBV10-3 and TRBJ2-1, with a possible D match to TRBD2 (9 bases). Looked up from germline, CDR1 is ENHRY and CDR2 is SYGVKD. The CDR3 consists of 21 residues. Trimming took off 1 base at V and 2 bases at J, with 27 bases between the two ends. CDR3 coding DNA: TGTGCCATCAGTGAGTATCTTAGCGGACAGGGTAGCGGGAGAACCTACAATGAGCAGTTCTTC. Translated: CAISEYLSGQGSGRTYNEQFF.